The 25 T cell receptor beta chains below were found in one sample sequenced in a study of T cell changes during pregnancy in multiple sclerosis. Produced via immunoSEQ multiplex PCR; TCRdb's table is partial and in-frame only. Found here are 75,000 to 95,000 clones, 93% of them singletons; the top ten hold about 2.5%. The sample in question was peripheral blood, obtained in the second trimester of pregnancy. The receptors were sampled from a female donor with multiple sclerosis, enrolled in a pregnancy study.

V and J are TRBV6-1 and TRBJ1-5, with TRBD1 matching over 8 bases. Germline trimming cut 4 bases from V and 9 bases from J; bases unmatched to any gene: 11. This CDR3 has 15 residues. The germline V gene has CDR1 MNHNS and CDR2 SASEGT. CDR3 bases: TGTGCCAGCAGTGGGGTCAGGGGGCTATCGTTGCCCCAGCATTTT. Its protein is CASSGVRGLSLPQHF.

On this clone itself: The sample contains more than one DNA sequence encoding this CDR3. This chain's CDR3 is CATSRDRTGGKEKLFF. Here the CDR3 DNA reads TGTGCCACCAGCAGAGACCGGACAGGGGGAAAAGAAAAACTGTTTTTT. This chain links TRBV15 with TRBJ1-4; 10 nucleotides line up with TRBD1. Germline V CDR1 and CDR2: LNHNV, YYDKDF (reference sequence). The CDR3 spans 16 residues. V lost 0 bases and J lost 8; bases outside the gene matches: 6. Supplemented by reference TRBV15 and TRBJ1-4, the full variable domain reads DAMVIQNPRYQVTQFGKPVTLSCSQTLNHNVMYWYQQKSSQAPKLLFHYYDKDFNNEADTPDNFQSRRPNTSFCFLDIRSPGLGDTAMYLCATSRDRTGGKEKLFFGSGTQLSVL.

This clone was found once. This chain joins TRBV7-8 and TRBJ1-5; 9 bases map to TRBD1. V was clipped by 1 base and J by 7 bases; unmatched bases: 8. Germline values: CDR1 SGHVS, CDR2 FQNEAQ. This CDR3 has 16 residues. The CDR3 here is CASSLGTGVEGQPQHF. The CDR3 DNA reads as TGTGCCAGCAGCTTAGGGACAGGGGTTGAGGGACAGCCCCAGCATTTT.

This sequence joins TRBV30 and TRBJ2-7; 7 bases line up with TRBD1. Germline V lookup: CDR1 GTSNPN, CDR2 SVGIG (reference sequence). Trimming removed 5 bases from V and 3 bases from J; junction bases left unmatched: 10. This CDR3 contains 14 residues. The CDR3 reads CAWATGTEIYEQYF. The DNA for the CDR3 is TGTGCCTGGGCCACCGGGACAGAAATCTACGAGCAGTACTTC.

This chain joins TRBV13 and TRBJ1-5; D uncertain. CDR1 is PRHDT and CDR2 is FYEKMQ in the germline V gene (reference sequence). The CDR3 is made up of 16 amino acids. With 5 bases removed from V and 0 bases from J, the gap between germline ends came to 14 bases. CDR3 loop: CASSSRQEVSNQPQHF. The CDR3 coding sequence is TGTGCCAGCAGCAGCCGTCAGGAGGTTAGCAATCAGCCCCAGCATTTT.

The chain uses TRBV6-6 and TRBJ1-4, with D possibly matching TRBD1 (5 bases). CDR1 is MNHNY and CDR2 is SVGAGI in the germline V gene (reference sequence). The CDR3 length is 14 residues. The germline V and J ends were trimmed by 3 bases and 8 bases, with 13 bases remaining between them. For the CDR3, the DNA is TGTGCCAGCAGTTATAGTAAGACAGAAGAAAAACTGTTTTTT. Translated: CASSYSKTEEKLFF.

The DNA for the CDR3 is TGTGCCAGCAGCCCCGGACAGGGCTTTTACTACACCTTC. Its protein is CASSPGQGFYYTF. The V and J genes are TRBV6-5 and TRBJ1-2, with 8 bases fitting TRBD1. V shed 6 bases, J shed 10 bases, and the junction held 10 bases outside the gene matches. CDR3 size: 13 residues. Per germline, CDR1 MNHEY and CDR2 SVGAGI.

The genes are TRBV14 and TRBJ2-3, with TRBD2 identical over 9 bases. The V gene's germline CDR1 is SGHDN and CDR2 FVKESK. The CDR3 runs 17 residues. V trimming: 0 bases; J trimming: 0 bases; junction bases outside the gene matches: 4. For the CDR3, the DNA is TGTGCCAGCAGCCAAGAGGGACTAGCCTCTAGCACAGATACGCAGTATTTT. This encodes CASSQEGLASSTDTQYF.

The chain carries TRBV9 and TRBJ1-1, with 7 bases fitting TRBD1. Germline loops: CDR1 SGDLS, CDR2 YYNGEE. CDR3 size: 16 residues. Unmatched junction bases numbered 8, after V lost 3 bases and J lost 0 bases. The CDR3 DNA sequence: TGTGCCAGCAGCGCCGACAGGGATTTTTTGAACACTGAAGCTTTCTTT. Protein product: CASSADRDFLNTEAFF. The entire variable domain, with the rest obtained from reference TRBV9 and TRBJ1-1, is as follows: DSGVTQTPKHLITATGQRVTLRCSPRSGDLSVYWYQQSLDQGLQFLIQYYNGEERAKGNILERFSAQQFPDLHSELNLSSLELGDSALYFCASSADRDFLNTEAFFGQGTRLTVV.

The chain joins TRBV7-6 to TRBJ2-7; 8 positions agree with TRBD1. The germline V gene has CDR1 SGHVS and CDR2 FNYEAQ. J gave up 3 bases and V 1 base, and 2 bases lay outside the gene matches. The CDR3 is 14 amino acids. The CDR3 DNA reads as TGTGCCAGCAGCTTAGGGACAGGGCACTACGAGCAGTACTTC. Its translation: CASSLGTGHYEQYF. The variable domain in full, completed from reference TRBV7-6 and TRBJ2-7, reads GAGVSQSPRYKVTKRGQDVALRCDPISGHVSLYWYRQALGQGPEFLTYFNYEAQQDKSGLPNDRFSAERPEGSISTLTIQRTEQRDSAMYRCASSLGTGHYEQYFGPGTRLTVT.

Here the CDR3 DNA reads TGTGCCAGCAGCTTTCAACTAGCGGACGGGGAGCTGTTTTTT. Protein product: CASSFQLADGELFF. The V gene is TRBV7-9, the J gene TRBJ2-2; 8 nucleotides match TRBD2. Germline V gene lookup returns CDR1 SEHNR and CDR2 FQNEAQ (reference sequence). The CDR3 extends over 14 amino acids. Trimming at V came to 3 bases and at J to 7 bases, leaving 4 bases not matched to a gene.

The gene calls are TRBV6-5 and TRBJ2-7, with 10 bases lining up with TRBD1. Looked up from germline, CDR1 is MNHEY and CDR2 is SVGAGI. The CDR3 contains 15 residues. Unmatched junction bases numbered 11, after V lost 10 bases and J lost 2 bases. This chain's CDR3 is CATHRQGALAYEQYF. In nucleotides, the CDR3 is TGTGCCACACACCGACAGGGGGCTCTGGCCTACGAGCAGTACTTC.

The chain carries TRBV6-1 and TRBJ2-3, with 9 bases identical to TRBD1. The CDR3 runs 15 residues. The germline V gene has CDR1 MNHNS and CDR2 SASEGT. Trimming took 1 base from V and 2 from J; bases not matched to a gene: 1. The CDR3 bases are TGTGCCAGCAGTGAAGGGACAGGGGCCACAGATACGCAGTATTTT. It specifies CASSEGTGATDTQYF.

This CDR3 reads CASSWTSRGVHEQYF. In nucleotides, the CDR3 is TGTGCCAGCAGCTGGACTAGCCGAGGCGTCCACGAGCAGTACTTC. The chain couples TRBV5-6 to TRBJ2-5; TRBD2 matches 8 bases. Gene TRBJ2-7 matches the end of the DNA better, so the J call may be wrong. Germline values: CDR1 SGHDT, CDR2 YYEEEE. The CDR3 extends over 15 amino acids.

The gene calls are TRBV4-1 and TRBJ2-5; D possibly corresponds to TRBD1 (6 bases). The CDR3 is 16 amino acids. CDR1 is MGHRA and CDR2 is YSYEKL in the germline V gene. Trimming stripped 6 bases from V and 3 bases from J, with 20 bases between. In DNA form, the CDR3 reads TGCGCCAGCAGGTCGCACCCCGACAGGTCCAAAGAGACCCAGTACTTC. Its protein product is CASRSHPDRSKETQYF.

This chain links TRBV19 with TRBJ1-4, with D perhaps matching TRBD1 (5 bases). The V end lost 6 bases, the J end lost 7 bases, and 12 bases lay between the germline ends. The CDR3 sequence is 13 residues long. Germline V gene sequence: CDR1 LNHDA, CDR2 SQIVND (reference sequence). The CDR3 is CASSGRTFEKLFF. In DNA form, the CDR3 reads TGTGCCAGTAGCGGCCGGACATTTGAAAAACTGTTTTTT.

The genes are TRBV7-2 and TRBJ1-5; D is uncertain. Trimming cost V 5 bases and J 0 bases, with 11 bases left between them. CDR1 is SGHTA, CDR2 FQGNSA, per germline. The CDR3 spans 15 residues. The CDR3 sequence is CASSIRVSSNQPQHF. The CDR3 DNA reads TGTGCCAGCAGCATCCGGGTCTCTAGCAATCAGCCCCAGCATTTT.

V usage is TRBV7-6 and J usage is TRBJ2-2, with 7 bases fitting TRBD2. The V and J ends lost 4 bases and 4 bases, in that order; junction bases with no gene match: 9. The CDR3 extends over 16 amino acids. Germline V CDR1 and CDR2: SGHVS, FNYEAQ. The CDR3 DNA reads TGTGCCAGCAGCTACACGAGCGGGGAGGGCACCGGGGAGCTGTTTTTT. It translates to CASSYTSGEGTGELFF.

The chain links TRBV7-9 to TRBJ1-6; no clear D. Germline-derived CDR1 and CDR2 are SEHNR and FQNEAQ (reference sequence). This CDR3 region has 15 residues. V was cut by 5 bases and J by 0 bases, with 8 bases left in between. The CDR3: CASSPGSSYNSPLHF. CDR3 bases: TGTGCCAGCAGCCCAGGAAGCTCCTATAATTCACCCCTCCACTTT.

This chain connects TRBV6-1 to TRBJ1-3; 12 bases align to TRBD1. With V trimmed by 4 bases and J by 8 bases, 6 bases remained unmatched. CDR3 length equals 15 residues. Germline CDR1 reads MNHNS; CDR2 reads SASEGT. The CDR3 sequence is CASSASGTGGHTIYF. The CDR3 region has the DNA TGTGCCAGCAGTGCGTCCGGGACAGGGGGCCACACCATATATTTT.

V gene TRBV2 combines with J gene TRBJ2-1, with 14 positions matching TRBD2. The CDR3 covers 18 residues. After removal of 4 bases from V and 3 bases from J, the junction contained 8 bases not matched to a gene. The germline V gene encodes CDR1 SNHLY and CDR2 FYNNEI. The CDR3 region has the DNA TGTGCCAGCAGTGGGACTAGCGGGGGGTCTACGATCTACAATGAGCAGTTCTTC. It is translated as CASSGTSGGSTIYNEQFF. Using reference TRBV2 and TRBJ2-1 for the parts outside the CDR3, the full variable domain is EPEVTQTPSHQVTQMGQEVILRCVPISNHLYFYWYRQILGQKVEFLVSFYNNEISEKSEIFDDQFSVERPDGSNFTLKIRSTKLEDSAMYFCASSGTSGGSTIYNEQFFGPGTRLTVL.

The chain couples TRBV27 to TRBJ1-2; 9 nucleotides line up with TRBD1. Germline assignment: CDR1 MNHEY and CDR2 SMNVEV (reference sequence). The CDR3 contains 14 residues. With V trimmed by 5 bases and J by 7 bases, 8 bases remained unmatched. The CDR3: CASSPPGQGFGYTF. The CDR3 DNA follows: TGTGCCAGCAGTCCGCCGGGACAGGGTTTTGGCTACACCTTC.

This sequence joins TRBV9 and TRBJ2-7, with 8 nucleotides matching TRBD2. This CDR3 has 16 amino acids. After removal of 4 bases from V and 0 bases from J, the junction contained 9 bases not matched to a gene. The germline V gene encodes CDR1 SGDLS and CDR2 YYNGEE. CDR3 in DNA: TGTGCCAGCAGCCCCGGGGGGGGTGCTAGCTCCTACGAGCAGTACTTC. It is translated as CASSPGGGASSYEQYF.

This sequence joins TRBV6-4 and TRBJ2-1; 7 bases match TRBD2. The CDR3 is made up of 15 amino acids. In germline, CDR1 is MRHNA, CDR2 SNTAGT. After removal of 6 bases from V and 2 bases from J, the junction contained 7 bases not matched to a gene. CDR3 in amino acids: CASSAASGAYNEQFF. CDR3 nucleotide sequence: TGTGCCAGCAGCGCGGCTAGCGGAGCCTACAATGAGCAGTTCTTC.

This CDR3 is CSVILAGGDETQYF. The CDR3 DNA reads as TGCAGTGTTATTCTAGCGGGGGGTGATGAGACCCAGTACTTC. The chain links TRBV29-1 to TRBJ2-5; 11 positions match TRBD2. This CDR3 contains 14 residues. Germline V gene data show CDR1 as SQVTM and CDR2 as ANQGSEA.